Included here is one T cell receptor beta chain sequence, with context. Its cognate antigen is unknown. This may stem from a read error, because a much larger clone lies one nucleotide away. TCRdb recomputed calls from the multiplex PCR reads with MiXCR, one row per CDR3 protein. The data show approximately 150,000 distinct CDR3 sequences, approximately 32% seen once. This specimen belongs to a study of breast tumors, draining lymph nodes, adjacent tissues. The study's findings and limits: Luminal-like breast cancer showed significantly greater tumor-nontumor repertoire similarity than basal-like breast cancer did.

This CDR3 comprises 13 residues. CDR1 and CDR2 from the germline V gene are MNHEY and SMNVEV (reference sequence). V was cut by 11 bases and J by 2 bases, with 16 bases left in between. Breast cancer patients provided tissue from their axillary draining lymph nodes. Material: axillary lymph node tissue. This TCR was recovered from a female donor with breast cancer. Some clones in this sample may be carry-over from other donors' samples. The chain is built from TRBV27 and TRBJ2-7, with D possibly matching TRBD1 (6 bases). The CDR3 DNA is TGTGCCGCCCACAGGGCCTCCCCCTACGAGCAGTACGTC. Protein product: CAAHRASPYEQYV.